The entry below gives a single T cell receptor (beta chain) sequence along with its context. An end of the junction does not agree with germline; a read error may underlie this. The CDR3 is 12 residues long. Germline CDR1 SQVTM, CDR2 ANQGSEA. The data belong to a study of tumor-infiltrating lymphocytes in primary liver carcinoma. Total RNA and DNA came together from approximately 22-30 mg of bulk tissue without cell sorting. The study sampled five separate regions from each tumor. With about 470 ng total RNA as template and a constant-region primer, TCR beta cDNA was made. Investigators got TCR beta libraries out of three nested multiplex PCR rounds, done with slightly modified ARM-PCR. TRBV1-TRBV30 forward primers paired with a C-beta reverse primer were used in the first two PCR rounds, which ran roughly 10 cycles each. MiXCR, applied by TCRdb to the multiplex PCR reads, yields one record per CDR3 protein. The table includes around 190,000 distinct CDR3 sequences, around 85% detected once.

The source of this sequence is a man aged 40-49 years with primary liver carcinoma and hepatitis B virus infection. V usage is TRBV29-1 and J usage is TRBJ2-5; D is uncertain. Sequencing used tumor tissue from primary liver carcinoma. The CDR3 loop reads CSVVGSVGSQYF. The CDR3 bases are TGCAGTGTTGTTGGCTCCGTGGGATCCCAGTACTTC.